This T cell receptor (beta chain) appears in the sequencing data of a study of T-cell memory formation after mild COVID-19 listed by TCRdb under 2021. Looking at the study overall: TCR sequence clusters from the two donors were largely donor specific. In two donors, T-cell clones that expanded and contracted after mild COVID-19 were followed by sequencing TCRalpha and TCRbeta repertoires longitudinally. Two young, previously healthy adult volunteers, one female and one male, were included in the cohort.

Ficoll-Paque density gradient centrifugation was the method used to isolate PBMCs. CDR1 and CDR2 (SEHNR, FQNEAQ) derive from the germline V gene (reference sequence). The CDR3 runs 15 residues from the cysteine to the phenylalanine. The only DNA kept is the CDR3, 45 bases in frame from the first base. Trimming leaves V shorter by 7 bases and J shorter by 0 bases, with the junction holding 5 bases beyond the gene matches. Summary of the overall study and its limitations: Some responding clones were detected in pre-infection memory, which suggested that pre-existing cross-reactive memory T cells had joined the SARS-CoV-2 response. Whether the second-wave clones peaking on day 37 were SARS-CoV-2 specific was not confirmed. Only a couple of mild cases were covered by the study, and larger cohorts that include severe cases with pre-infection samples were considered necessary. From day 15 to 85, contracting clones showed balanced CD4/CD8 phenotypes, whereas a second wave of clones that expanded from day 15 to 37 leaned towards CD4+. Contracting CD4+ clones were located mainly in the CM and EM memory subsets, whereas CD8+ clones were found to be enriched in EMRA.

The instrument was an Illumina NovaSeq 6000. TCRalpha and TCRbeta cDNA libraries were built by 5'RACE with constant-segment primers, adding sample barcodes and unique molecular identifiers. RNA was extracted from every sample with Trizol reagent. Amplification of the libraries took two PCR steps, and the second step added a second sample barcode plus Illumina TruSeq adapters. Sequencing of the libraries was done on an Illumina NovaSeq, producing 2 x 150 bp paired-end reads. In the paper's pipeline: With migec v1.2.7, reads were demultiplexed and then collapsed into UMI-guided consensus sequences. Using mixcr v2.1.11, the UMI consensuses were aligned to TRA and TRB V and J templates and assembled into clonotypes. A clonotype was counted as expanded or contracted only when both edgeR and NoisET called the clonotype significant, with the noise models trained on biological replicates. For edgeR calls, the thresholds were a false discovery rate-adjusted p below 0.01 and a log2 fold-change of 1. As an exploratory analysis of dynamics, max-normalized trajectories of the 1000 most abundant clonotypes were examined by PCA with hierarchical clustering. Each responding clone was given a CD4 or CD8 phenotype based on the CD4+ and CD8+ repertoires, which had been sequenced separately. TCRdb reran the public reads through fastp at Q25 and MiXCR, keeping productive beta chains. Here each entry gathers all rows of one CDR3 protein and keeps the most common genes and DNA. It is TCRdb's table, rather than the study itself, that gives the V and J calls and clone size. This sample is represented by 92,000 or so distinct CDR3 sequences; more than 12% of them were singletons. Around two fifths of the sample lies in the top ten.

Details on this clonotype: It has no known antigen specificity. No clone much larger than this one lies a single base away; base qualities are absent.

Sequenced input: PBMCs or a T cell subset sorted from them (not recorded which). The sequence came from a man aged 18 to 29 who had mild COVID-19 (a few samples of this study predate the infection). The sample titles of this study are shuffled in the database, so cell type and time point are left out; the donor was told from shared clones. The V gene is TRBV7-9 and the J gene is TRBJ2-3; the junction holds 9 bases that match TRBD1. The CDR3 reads CASTLDRGSTDTQYF. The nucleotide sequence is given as TGTGCCAGCACCCTGGACAGGGGAAGCACAGATACGCAGTATTTT.